This TCR beta chain was sequenced in a study of radiotherapy plus CTLA-4 blockade in lung cancer. Study context: 18% of patients responded objectively, and roughly 30% achieved disease control. General study points: In blood, tumor-derived TCR clones expanded after radiotherapy plus ipilimumab. Interferon-beta, together with early blood T cell clone dynamics, reportedly best predicted response.

Data came from immunoSEQ multiplex PCR; TCRdb stores just in-frame clones and leaves some out. There are about 98,000 clones in the sample; 82% occur only once, and approximately 3.7% lies in the top ten. J was trimmed by 0 bases and V by 5 bases; bases with no gene match: 9. CDR3 length equals 17 residues. CDR1 SGHTA and CDR2 FQGNSA come from the germline V gene. With regard to this clone: Its antigen remains unidentified.

With ipilimumab providing CTLA-4 blockade, focal radiation was administered to patients who had chemo-refractory metastatic non-small-cell lung cancer. This chain joins TRBV7-2 and TRBJ1-2, with 10 nucleotides matching TRBD1. The starting material was peripheral blood, obtained from a patient treated with radiotherapy plus ipilimumab. This receptor was taken from a human donor with non-small cell lung cancer who had a partial response to radiotherapy plus ipilimumab. CDR3 sequence: CASSTRQGALSNYGYTF. The DNA of the CDR3 is TGTGCCAGCAGCACCCGACAGGGGGCCCTCTCTAACTATGGCTACACCTTC.